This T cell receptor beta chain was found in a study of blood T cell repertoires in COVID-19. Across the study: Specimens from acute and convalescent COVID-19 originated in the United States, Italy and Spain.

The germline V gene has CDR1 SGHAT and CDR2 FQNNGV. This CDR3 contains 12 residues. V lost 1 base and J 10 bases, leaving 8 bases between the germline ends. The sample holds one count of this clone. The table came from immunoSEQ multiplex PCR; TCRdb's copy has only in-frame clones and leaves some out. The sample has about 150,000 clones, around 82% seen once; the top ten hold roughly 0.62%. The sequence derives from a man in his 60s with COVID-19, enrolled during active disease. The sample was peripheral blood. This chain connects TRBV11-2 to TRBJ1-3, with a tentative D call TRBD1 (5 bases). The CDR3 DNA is TGTGCCAGCAGCTTAGCTGCAGGGACCATATATTTT. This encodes CASSLAAGTIYF. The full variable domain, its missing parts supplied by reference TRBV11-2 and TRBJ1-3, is EAGVAQSPRYKIIEKRQSVAFWCNPISGHATLYWYQQILGQGPKLLIQFQNNGVVDDSQLPKDRFSAERLKGVDSTLKIQPAKLEDSAVYLCASSLAAGTIYFGEGSWLTVV.